The 21 T cell receptor beta chains reported below all come from one sample, sequenced in a study of molecular identifiers for immune sequencing clone quantification. TCRdb re-analysed the PCR reads in MiXCR, keeping a single row per CDR3 protein. The sample yields 88,000 or so distinct CDR3 sequences, 21% seen once. Sequencing was carried out using naive CD8+ T cells from blood, with Jurkat cell RNA spiked in. Subset here: FACS-sorted CD8+CD4-CCR7+CD45RA+ naive T cells. The receptors come from a human donor in good health. Some libraries in this study had Jurkat cell RNA spiked in.

This clonotype was recorded at least ten times. V is TRBV21-1 and J is TRBJ2-2; TRBD1 reflects the table's D call only, with no check against the DNA. TRBV21-1 counts as a pseudogene. The CDR3 consists of 17 residues. Here the CDR3 DNA reads TGTGCCAGCAGCAAATATCGGACAGGGAAAGGAACCGGGGAGCTGTTTTTT. It codes for CASSKYRTGKGTGELFF.

Many counts were recorded for this clonotype. The chain is built from TRBV7-9 and TRBJ1-4, with TRBD1 as a possible D gene (6 bases). V dropped 5 bases and J dropped 8 bases, with 12 bases sitting between them. The CDR3 has 13 amino acids. Germline CDR1 and CDR2: SEHNR and FQNEAQ (reference sequence). The CDR3 coding sequence is TGTGCCAGCAGCCAGTTAGGGGGAGAAAAACTGTTTTTT. Its protein product is CASSQLGGEKLFF.

The J gene is TRBJ2-1, the V gene TRBV20-1; TRBD2 might be the D (6 bases). V was shortened by 5 bases and J by 11 bases, with 28 bases between the two germline ends. The germline CDR1 and CDR2 sequences are DFQATT and SNEGSKA (reference sequence). The CDR3 length is 16 residues. CDR3 residues: CSAPNLIGTPGTQQFF. CDR3 in DNA: TGCAGTGCTCCAAATCTGATCGGGACTCCCGGAACCCAGCAGTTCTTC.

Points on this clonotype: This may be a read error: a much more frequent sequence differs by one nucleotide. The chain joins TRBV29-1 to TRBJ2-1; 7 bases match TRBD2. The CDR3 is 14 residues long. Germline V gene data show CDR1 as SQVTM and CDR2 as ANQGSEA. Trimming took 4 bases from V and 6 from J; bases not matched to a gene: 9. The CDR3 sequence is CSVVTGTNLNEQFF. CDR3 in DNA: TGCAGCGTTGTCACCGGGACTAATCTCAATGAGCAGTTCTTC.

The sample holds many counts of this clonotype. The rearrangement uses TRBV30 and TRBJ2-7, with D uncertain. The germline V gene encodes CDR1 GTSNPN and CDR2 SVGIG (reference sequence). This CDR3 has 11 amino acids. V lost 5 bases to trimming and J lost 2 bases, with 7 bases between them. DNA of the CDR3: TGTGCCTGGGGGGTCGCCTACGAGCAGTACTTC. Translating gives CAWGVAYEQYF.

This clonotype was counted ten times or more. The CDR3 DNA reads as TGCGCCAGCAGCCAAGATGTCGCTAGCGGGACGTCCGAGCAGTACTTC. Amino acid sequence: CASSQDVASGTSEQYF. V is TRBV4-3 and J is TRBJ2-7; TRBD2 aligns across 9 bases. With V trimmed by 0 bases and J by 6 bases, 9 bases remained unmatched. The CDR3 has 16 residues. In germline, CDR1 is LGHNA, CDR2 YSLEER.

As for this clonotype: This could be a read error, since a much larger clone is one nucleotide away. V gene TRBV4-1 combines with J gene TRBJ2-3; possible D gene TRBD1, 6 bases. This CDR3 contains 17 residues. V dropped 0 bases and J dropped 4 bases, with 17 bases sitting between them. From germline, CDR1 is MGHRA and CDR2 YSYEKL. CDR3 loop: CASSQEKTGKAPDTQYF. The DNA of the CDR3 is TGCGCCAGCAGCCAAGAGAAGACAGGAAAAGCCCCAGATACGCAGTATTTT.

With regard to this clonotype: Sequence at one end of the junction differs from germline and may be a read error. The chain uses TRBV11-2 and TRBJ2-5, with unresolved D. This CDR3 comprises 14 residues. In germline, CDR1 is SGHAT, CDR2 FQNNGV. The CDR3 bases are TGTGCCAGCAGCCCCCCTACGTACCAAGAGGCCCAGTACTTC. The encoded protein is CASSPPTYQEAQYF.

This clonotype was detected many times. The chain's CDR3 is CASSQGVRTSGGYEQYF. The CDR3 DNA reads TGCGCCAGCAGCCAAGGGGTTCGGACTAGCGGGGGTTACGAGCAGTACTTC. The rearrangement uses TRBV4-3 and TRBJ2-7, with 13 bases lining up with TRBD2. V dropped 1 base and J dropped 4; count of bases not matched to a gene: 7. The germline V gene encodes CDR1 LGHNA and CDR2 YSLEER. The CDR3 loop spans 17 amino acids.

The rearrangement uses TRBV19 and TRBJ1-5; D remains ambiguous. V lost 1 base, J lost 4 bases, and 5 bases lay in between. CDR3 length equals 13 residues. The V gene's germline CDR1 is LNHDA and CDR2 SQIVND (reference sequence). CDR3 sequence reads: CASSIGGNQPQHF. CDR3 bases: TGTGCCAGTAGTATAGGGGGAAATCAGCCCCAGCATTTT.

This clonotype was seen many times. This chain uses TRBV7-9 with TRBJ2-3, with a tentative D call TRBD1 (5 bases). CDR1 and CDR2 from the germline V gene are SEHNR and FQNEAQ (reference sequence). Trimming left V 2 bases short and J 0 bases short, with 6 bases between. The length of the CDR3 is 14 residues. The CDR3 nucleotides are TGTGCCAGCAGCTTACCAGGGAGCACAGATACGCAGTATTTT. Residues: CASSLPGSTDTQYF.

This clonotype was observed many times. The V call is TRBV7-9, the J call TRBJ1-5; D is undetermined. The ends were cut back, 5 bases at V and 2 bases at J, with 19 bases in the middle. CDR1 and CDR2 from the germline V gene are SEHNR and FQNEAQ (reference sequence). This CDR3 comprises 17 residues. The CDR3 nucleotides read TGTGCCAGCAGCCGTGACGGTGTGGATTTCGGCAATCAGCCCCAGCATTTT. It codes for CASSRDGVDFGNQPQHF.

This clonotype was found once. A read error may be the cause here, since a much bigger clone is one base away. The gene calls are TRBV28 and TRBJ2-5; 10 bases map to TRBD1. Trimming at V came to 5 bases and at J to 6 bases, leaving 6 bases not matched to a gene. CDR1 is MDHEN, CDR2 SYDVKM, per germline. The length of the CDR3 is 14 residues. CDR3 bases: TGTGCCAGCAGTACCCGGGACAGGGGCAAGACCCAGTACTTC. It is translated as CASSTRDRGKTQYF. The whole variable domain, remainder taken from reference TRBV28 and TRBJ2-5, is DVKVTQSSRYLVKRTGEKVFLECVQDMDHENMFWYRQDPGLGLRLIYFSYDVKMKEKGDIPEGYSVSREKKERFSLILESASTNQTSMYLCASSTRDRGKTQYFGPGTRLLVL.

This clonotype was recorded many times. The chain has TRBV4-1 and TRBJ2-7, with TRBD2 matching 14 bases. The germline V gene encodes CDR1 MGHRA and CDR2 YSYEKL. The CDR3 has 18 amino acids. V shed 1 base, J shed 4 bases, and the junction held 9 bases outside the gene matches. DNA of the CDR3: TGCGCCAGCAGCCAAGGGGTACCGGGACTAGCGGGAGCATACGAGCAGTACTTC. It specifies CASSQGVPGLAGAYEQYF.

The sample holds a few counts of this clonotype. The chain employs TRBV29-1 and TRBJ2-7, with 14 bases lining up with TRBD2. Germline V gives CDR1 SQVTM, CDR2 ANQGSEA. The CDR3 loop spans 18 amino acids. V trimming: 5 bases; J trimming: 4 bases; junction bases outside the gene matches: 16. The CDR3 bases are TGCAGCGTTTCTGGAGCGGGTGGACTAGCGGGAGGAGGGTACGAGCAGTACTTC. Translating it yields CSVSGAGGLAGGGYEQYF.

This clonotype was seen once. This rearrangement joins TRBV6-5 to TRBJ1-1; D perhaps matches TRBD1 (6 bases). Per germline, CDR1 MNHEY and CDR2 SVGAGI. Trimming cost V 6 bases and J 2 bases, with 25 bases left between them. The CDR3 runs 18 residues. The CDR3 nucleotides read TGTGCCAGCAGAAGCGCCGGGACACTAGGGACCCGAAACACTGAAGCTTTCTTT. This translates into CASRSAGTLGTRNTEAFF.

This clonotype has ten or more counts. The chain uses TRBV27 and TRBJ2-5; the D is unclear. Germline CDR1 MNHEY, CDR2 SMNVEV (reference sequence). Deletions cut 2 bases from V and 1 base from J, with 17 bases between. The CDR3 has 17 amino acids. This CDR3 is CASSLKYVPRTQETQYF. The CDR3 nucleotides read TGTGCCAGCAGTTTAAAATACGTCCCCCGAACCCAAGAGACCCAGTACTTC.

To note about this clonotype: Given a much more abundant clone one base away, this may be a read error. The chain links TRBV7-9 to TRBJ2-3, with 12 bases lining up with TRBD2. J gave up 5 bases and V 5 bases, and 5 bases lay outside the gene matches. CDR3 size: 15 residues. Per the germline V gene, CDR1 is SEHNR and CDR2 is FQNEAQ (reference sequence). The CDR3 coding sequence is TGTGCCAGCAGCCTCGGACTAGCGGGATTAGATACGCAGTATTTT. This codes for CASSLGLAGLDTQYF.

This clonotype was counted ten times or more. The chain carries TRBV9 and TRBJ2-7, with a possible D match to TRBD2 (5 bases). Between the trimmed V and J ends, which lost 4 bases and 6 bases, there was a span of 14 bases. The CDR3 runs to 13 residues. Germline CDR1 is SGDLS and CDR2 is YYNGEE. This chain's CDR3 is CASSPDPGIEQYF. For the CDR3, the DNA is TGTGCCAGCAGCCCCGACCCCGGGATCGAGCAGTACTTC.

This clonotype was recorded a few times. J is TRBJ2-2 and V is TRBV19, with D perhaps TRBD2 (6 bases). Trimming pared 3 bases from V and 7 bases from J, leaving 12 bases between. The CDR3 totals 14 residues. Germline V gene sequence: CDR1 LNHDA, CDR2 SQIVND (reference sequence). The CDR3: CASSIGSLSGELFF. In DNA form, the CDR3 reads TGTGCCAGTAGTATCGGGAGCCTTAGCGGGGAGCTGTTTTTT. Full variable domain (rest looked up from reference TRBV19 and TRBJ2-2): DGGITQSPKYLFRKEGQNVTLSCEQNLNHDAMYWYRQDPGQGLRLIYYSQIVNDFQKGDIAEGYSVSREKKESFPLTVTSAQKNPTAFYLCASSIGSLSGELFFGEGSRLTVL.

This clonotype was recorded a few times. The chain combines TRBV29-1 with TRBJ2-1; 7 bases fit TRBD2. The CDR3 is 13 amino acids. Germline V gives CDR1 SQVTM, CDR2 ANQGSEA. Trimming cost V 2 bases and J 7 bases; bases outside gene matches: 5. The CDR3 spells CSVEPLASNEQFF. In nucleotides, the CDR3 is TGCAGCGTTGAACCACTAGCGTCTAATGAGCAGTTCTTC.